Presented here are 19 T cell receptor beta chains from one specimen sequenced in a study of blood T cell repertoires in COVID-19. Measured with immunoSEQ multiplex PCR; TCRdb has only the in-frame clones, and not every one. This table has over 150,000 clones, around 90% appearing once. The source material was peripheral blood. These receptor sequences come from a man aged 45-65 years who had recovered from COVID-19.

The V call is TRBV12-2, the J call TRBJ2-3; TRBD1 was called by the table and not checked on the DNA. TRBV12-2 is a known pseudogene. CDR3 length: 16 amino acids. CDR3 amino acids: CASRLVHRGGTDTQYF. CDR3 coding DNA: TGTGCAAGTCGCTTAGTTCACAGGGGAGGCACAGATACGCAGTATTTT.

The chain recombines TRBV30 with TRBJ2-7; TRBD1 matches 9 bases. The CDR3 contains 16 residues. Germline V gene sequence: CDR1 GTSNPN, CDR2 SVGIG (reference sequence). V lost 7 bases, J lost 6 bases, and 19 bases stayed unmatched. This CDR3 is CASQQSPGDRVREQYF. CDR3 coding DNA: TGTGCCTCACAACAGTCCCCGGGGGACAGGGTTCGCGAGCAGTACTTC.

The chain is built from TRBV4-2 and TRBJ1-5, with 8 bases fitting TRBD1. Germline CDR1 and CDR2: LGHNA and YNFKEQ. J was trimmed by 6 bases and V by 2 bases; bases with no gene match: 9. The length of the CDR3 is 16 residues. The CDR3 nucleotides read TGTGCCAGCAGCCAACCCGACAGGGGCCATGGTCAGCCCCAGCATTTT. Translated, it gives CASSQPDRGHGQPQHF.

The rearrangement joins TRBV27 to TRBJ1-2; 8 positions agree with TRBD1. Looked up from germline, CDR1 is MNHEY and CDR2 is SMNVEV (reference sequence). This CDR3 region has 15 residues. V dropped 3 bases and J dropped 4; count of bases not matched to a gene: 7. In nucleotides, the CDR3 is TGTGCCAGCAGTTTCCGGACAGGGTTGGGCTATGGCTACACCTTC. Encoded protein: CASSFRTGLGYGYTF.

This chain links TRBV5-1 with TRBJ2-1; a possible D gene is TRBD2 (6 bases). This CDR3 comprises 14 residues. V lost 6 bases to trimming and J lost 11 bases, with 21 bases between them. The V gene's germline CDR1 is SGHRS and CDR2 YFSETQ. This chain's CDR3 is CASNIAGPGEKQFF. In DNA form, the CDR3 reads TGCGCCAGCAATATCGCAGGGCCGGGGGAGAAGCAGTTCTTC.

The V gene is TRBV5-4, the J gene TRBJ1-2, with D possibly being TRBD1 (6 bases). V was clipped by 0 bases and J by 8 bases, with 14 bases between them. In germline, CDR1 is SGHNT, CDR2 YYREEE (reference sequence). CDR3 size: 14 residues. CDR3 sequence: CASSLGQEVWGYTF. The CDR3, as DNA: TGTGCCAGCAGCTTGGGACAGGAAGTTTGGGGCTACACCTTC.

The genes are TRBV5-8 and TRBJ1-5; the D is unclear. The CDR3 is made up of 15 amino acids. The V and J ends lost 0 bases and 2 bases respectively, with 9 bases between them. Looked up from germline, CDR1 is SGHTS and CDR2 is YDEGEE. CDR3 DNA: TGTGCCAGCAGCTTGGAGAGCGTCGGCAATCAGCCCCAGCATTTT. Its translation is CASSLESVGNQPQHF.

The V and J genes are TRBV6-2 or TRBV6-3 and TRBJ1-1; a possible D gene is TRBD1 (5 bases). CDR1 is MNHEY, CDR2 SVGEGT, per germline. There are 14 residues in the CDR3. The V gene lost 5 bases and the J gene lost 1 base, with 11 bases spanning the gap. The CDR3 loop reads CASSARTRNTEAFF. The CDR3 nucleotides are TGTGCCAGCAGTGCTCGGACAAGGAACACTGAAGCTTTCTTT.

The rearrangement links TRBV7-2 to TRBJ1-5, with 9 bases identical to TRBD1. The CDR3 runs to 14 residues. CDR1 SGHTA and CDR2 FQGNSA come from the germline V gene. The V segment lost 5 bases and the J segment 7 bases; nucleotides outside the gene matches: 6. The CDR3 sequence: CASSRDREGQPQHF. DNA of the CDR3: TGTGCCAGCAGCCGGGACAGGGAAGGCCAGCCCCAGCATTTT.

This clone was recorded once. The chain is built from TRBV19 and TRBJ1-1; D is possibly TRBD1 (5 bases). Germline V CDR1 and CDR2: LNHDA, SQIVND (reference sequence). The CDR3 runs to 16 residues. Trimming removed 7 bases from V and 11 bases from J, with 29 bases in between. CDR3 loop: CASINGGGVFPSGAFF. CDR3 coding DNA: TGTGCCAGTATTAATGGAGGAGGGGTCTTCCCCAGTGGGGCTTTCTTT. The full variable domain, its missing parts supplied by reference TRBV19 and TRBJ1-1, is DGGITQSPKYLFRKEGQNVTLSCEQNLNHDAMYWYRQDPGQGLRLIYYSQIVNDFQKGDIAEGYSVSREKKESFPLTVTSAQKNPTAFYLCASINGGGVFPSGAFFGQGTRLTVV.

The chain links TRBV2 to TRBJ1-3; tentative D call: TRBD1 (6 bases). V dropped 3 bases and J dropped 1 base, with 16 bases sitting between them. Germline-derived CDR1 and CDR2 are SNHLY and FYNNEI. The CDR3 runs 17 residues. CDR3 residues: CASSEGRGRGSGNTIYF. Here the CDR3 DNA reads TGTGCCAGCAGTGAGGGCAGGGGAAGAGGATCTGGAAACACCATATATTTT.

This clone showed up just a few times. V usage is TRBV18 and J usage is TRBJ1-5; D is perhaps TRBD1 (6 bases). This CDR3 has 16 amino acids. Trimming took off 3 bases at V and 5 bases at J, with 17 bases between the two ends. Germline CDR1 is KGHSH and CDR2 is LQKENI. CDR3 loop: CASSPPGRGKDQPQHF. The CDR3 DNA reads as TGTGCCAGCTCACCCCCCGGGAGGGGGAAGGATCAGCCCCAGCATTTT.

This clone was recorded once. The chain employs TRBV7-2 and TRBJ2-7, with D tentatively TRBD2 (6 bases). Trimming removed 3 bases from V and 5 bases from J, with 20 bases in between. CDR1 SGHTA and CDR2 FQGNSA come from the germline V gene. This CDR3 comprises 16 residues. The CDR3 loop is CASSLGGTGTWDEQYF. The CDR3 bases are TGTGCCAGCAGCTTGGGGGGAACAGGTACGTGGGACGAGCAGTACTTC. Full variable domain (remainder filled in from reference TRBV7-2 and TRBJ2-7): GAGVSQSPSNKVTEKGKDVELRCDPISGHTALYWYRQSLGQGLEFLIYFQGNSAPDKSGLPSDRFSAERTGGSVSTLTIQRTQQEDSAVYLCASSLGGTGTWDEQYFGPGTRLTVT.

The chain is built from TRBV7-2 and TRBJ2-2; D is possibly TRBD1 (6 bases). Trimming pared 6 bases from V and 6 bases from J, leaving 17 bases between. Germline CDR1 SGHTA, CDR2 FQGNSA. CDR3 length: 15 residues. The CDR3 region is CASSFFGQGSGELFF. In nucleotides, the CDR3 is TGTGCCAGCAGTTTTTTCGGTCAGGGGTCCGGGGAGCTGTTTTTT.

This clone has just one count. This chain joins TRBV6-6 and TRBJ2-7; D ambiguous. CDR1 and CDR2 (germline): MNHNY, SVGAGI (reference sequence). V gave up 7 bases and J gave up 0 bases, with 13 bases separating them. The CDR3 loop spans 14 amino acids. Written as DNA, the CDR3 is TGTGCCAGCACCGCCTCGGCAGGCTCCTACGAGCAGTACTTC. Its protein is CASTASAGSYEQYF.

This chain links TRBV2 with TRBJ1-1; D is perhaps TRBD1 (5 bases). The V end lost 6 bases, the J end lost 4 bases, and 18 bases lay between the germline ends. From germline, CDR1 is SNHLY and CDR2 FYNNEI. The CDR3 spans 15 residues. CDR3 loop: CASRRDSGGGTEAFF. The CDR3 nucleotides read TGTGCCAGCAGGCGAGACTCCGGGGGTGGCACTGAAGCTTTCTTT. The full variable domain, its missing parts supplied by reference TRBV2 and TRBJ1-1, is EPEVTQTPSHQVTQMGQEVILRCVPISNHLYFYWYRQILGQKVEFLVSFYNNEISEKSEIFDDQFSVERPDGSNFTLKIRSTKLEDSAMYFCASRRDSGGGTEAFFGQGTRLTVV.

V is TRBV28 and J is TRBJ1-3, with 10 nucleotides matching TRBD1. The CDR3 extends over 18 amino acids. The V gene end was trimmed by 6 bases and the J gene end by 0 bases; junction bases not matched to a gene: 11. Germline CDR1 is MDHEN and CDR2 is SYDVKM. CDR3 DNA: TGTGCCAGCAGGAAGACAGGGGGCCCCAAGCTCTCTGGAAACACCATATATTTT. This codes for CASRKTGGPKLSGNTIYF.

CDR3 amino acids: CASKRVGLAKNIQYF. The CDR3 DNA reads TGTGCCAGCAAGAGGGTCGGATTAGCCAAAAACATTCAGTACTTC. The chain carries TRBV21-1 and TRBJ2-4; TRBD2 was called by the table and not checked on the DNA. TRBV21-1 is a known pseudogene. The CDR3 loop spans 15 amino acids.

The chain uses TRBV2 and TRBJ1-1; no firm D call. The length of the CDR3 is 12 residues. Germline V gene lookup returns CDR1 SNHLY and CDR2 FYNNEI. The V end lost 10 bases, the J end lost 1 base, and 10 bases lay between the germline ends. CDR3 amino acids: CATSSPNTEAFF. The CDR3 DNA sequence: TGTGCCACCTCGAGCCCGAACACTGAAGCTTTCTTT.